This TCR beta chain was obtained from a study of a mutant IDH1 vaccine in newly diagnosed glioma. About the study: The first vaccination came 4-6 weeks after radiotherapy alone, or with temozolomide cycles. Treated individuals were around 60% male and approximately 38% female, averaging about 40 years of age. Most patients had received both radiotherapy and temozolomide, the prior options being radiotherapy, temozolomide, or both.

Here immunoSEQ multiplex PCR was the method, and the copy in TCRdb shows in-frame clones only, minus some. The sample holds about 36,000 clones, about 75% seen once. The table lists this clone with a count of one. Its antigen is undetermined. Time point of the sample: week 47, end of study. Vaccine doses each comprised 300 ug of mutant IDH1 20-mer peptide, with topical imiquimod. Germline V CDR1 and CDR2: SGHTA, FQGNSA. With 9 bases removed from V and 1 base from J, the gap between germline ends came to 12 bases. The CDR3 has 13 amino acids. This receptor was taken from a man in his forties with glioma. The material was PBMCs, obtained from a glioma patient whose treatment included an IDH1 peptide vaccine. The chain combines TRBV7-2 with TRBJ2-5; maybe TRBD1 (6 bases). The CDR3 nucleotides read TGTGCCAGTGGACAGTCCCTCCAAGAGACCCAGTACTTC. Translating gives CASGQSLQETQYF.